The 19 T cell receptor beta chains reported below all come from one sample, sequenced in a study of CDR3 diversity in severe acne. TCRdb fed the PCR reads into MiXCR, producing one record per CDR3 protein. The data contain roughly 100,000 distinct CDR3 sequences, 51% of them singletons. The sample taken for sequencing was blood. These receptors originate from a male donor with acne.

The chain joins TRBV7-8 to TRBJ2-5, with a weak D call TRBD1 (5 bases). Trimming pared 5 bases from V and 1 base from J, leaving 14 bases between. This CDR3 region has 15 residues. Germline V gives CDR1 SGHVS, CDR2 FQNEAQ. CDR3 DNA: TGTGCCAGCAGCAGGGGTGGGGCAGGCCAAGAGACCCAGTACTTC. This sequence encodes CASSRGGAGQETQYF.

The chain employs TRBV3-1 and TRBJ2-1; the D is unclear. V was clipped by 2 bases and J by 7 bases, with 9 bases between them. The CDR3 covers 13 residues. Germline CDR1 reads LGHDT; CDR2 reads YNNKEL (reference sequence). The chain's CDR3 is CASSQHNPNEQFF. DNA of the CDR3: TGTGCCAGCAGCCAACACAACCCGAATGAGCAGTTCTTC.

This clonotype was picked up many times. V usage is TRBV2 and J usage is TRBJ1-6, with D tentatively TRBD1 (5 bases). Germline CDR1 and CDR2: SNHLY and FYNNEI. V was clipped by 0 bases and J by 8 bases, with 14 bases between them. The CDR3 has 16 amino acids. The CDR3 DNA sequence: TGTGCCAGCAGTGAAGCGGCAGGGAGGGGTTATTCACCCCTCCACTTT. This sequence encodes CASSEAAGRGYSPLHF.

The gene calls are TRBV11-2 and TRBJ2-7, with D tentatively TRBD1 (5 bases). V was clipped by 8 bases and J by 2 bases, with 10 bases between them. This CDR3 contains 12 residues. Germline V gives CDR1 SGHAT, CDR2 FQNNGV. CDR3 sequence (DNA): TGTGCCAGCCAGGGTGAGACCTACGAGCAGTACTTC. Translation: CASQGETYEQYF.

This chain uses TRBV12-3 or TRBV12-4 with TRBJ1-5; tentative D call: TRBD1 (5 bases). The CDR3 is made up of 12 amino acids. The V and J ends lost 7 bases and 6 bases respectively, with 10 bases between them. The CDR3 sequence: CASNRQSQPQHF. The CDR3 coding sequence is TGTGCCAGCAACCGACAGAGTCAGCCCCAGCATTTT.

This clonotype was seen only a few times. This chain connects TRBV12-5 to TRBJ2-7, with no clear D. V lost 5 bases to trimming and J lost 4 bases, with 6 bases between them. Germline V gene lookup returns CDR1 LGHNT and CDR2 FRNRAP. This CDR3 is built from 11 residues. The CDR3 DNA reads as TGTGCTAGTGGTCCCGGATACGAGCAGTACTTC. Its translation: CASGPGYEQYF.

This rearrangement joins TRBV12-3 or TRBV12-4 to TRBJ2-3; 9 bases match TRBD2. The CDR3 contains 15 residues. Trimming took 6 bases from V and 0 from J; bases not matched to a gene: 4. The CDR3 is CASRNSGSSTDTQYF. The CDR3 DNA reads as TGTGCCAGCAGGAATAGCGGGAGCAGCACAGATACGCAGTATTTT.

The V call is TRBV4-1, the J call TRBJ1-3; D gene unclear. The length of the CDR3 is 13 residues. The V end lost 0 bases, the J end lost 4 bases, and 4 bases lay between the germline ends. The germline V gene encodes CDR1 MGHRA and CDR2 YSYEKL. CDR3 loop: CASSQDPGNTIYF. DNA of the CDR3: TGCGCCAGCAGCCAAGATCCCGGAAACACCATATATTTT.

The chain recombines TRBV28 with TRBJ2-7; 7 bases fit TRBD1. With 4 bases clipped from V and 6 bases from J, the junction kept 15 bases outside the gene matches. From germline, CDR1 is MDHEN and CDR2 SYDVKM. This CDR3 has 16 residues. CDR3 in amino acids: CASSSIHTTGSGEQYF. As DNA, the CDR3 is TGTGCCAGCAGTTCCATCCACACGACAGGGTCGGGCGAGCAGTACTTC.

Written as DNA, the CDR3 is TGTGCCAGCAGCAAAACTAGCGGGAGGGGCGTATACGAGCAGTACTTC. This gives the protein CASSKTSGRGVYEQYF. The chain links TRBV7-8 to TRBJ2-7, with 13 bases matching TRBD2. Looked up from germline, CDR1 is SGHVS and CDR2 is FQNEAQ. The CDR3 consists of 16 residues. V lost 5 bases, J lost 4 bases, and 8 bases stayed unmatched.

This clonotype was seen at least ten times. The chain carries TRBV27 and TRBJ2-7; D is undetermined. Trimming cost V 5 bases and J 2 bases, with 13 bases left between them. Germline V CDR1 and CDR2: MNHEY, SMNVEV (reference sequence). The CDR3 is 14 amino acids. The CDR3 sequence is CASSPRTYTYEQYF. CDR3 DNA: TGTGCCAGCAGTCCGAGGACGTATACCTACGAGCAGTACTTC.

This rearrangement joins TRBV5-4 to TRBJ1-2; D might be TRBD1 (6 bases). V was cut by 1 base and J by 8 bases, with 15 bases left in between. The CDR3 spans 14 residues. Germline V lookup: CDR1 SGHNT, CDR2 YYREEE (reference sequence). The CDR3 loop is CASSLWGALDGYTF. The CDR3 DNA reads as TGTGCCAGCAGCTTGTGGGGGGCCTTGGACGGCTACACCTTC.

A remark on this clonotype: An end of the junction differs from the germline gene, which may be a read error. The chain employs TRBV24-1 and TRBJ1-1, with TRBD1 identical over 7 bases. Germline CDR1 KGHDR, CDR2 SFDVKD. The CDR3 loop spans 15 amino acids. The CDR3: CAISANRGTDTEAFF. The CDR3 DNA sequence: TGTGCCATCAGTGCCAACAGGGGAACGGACACTGAAGCTTTCTTT.

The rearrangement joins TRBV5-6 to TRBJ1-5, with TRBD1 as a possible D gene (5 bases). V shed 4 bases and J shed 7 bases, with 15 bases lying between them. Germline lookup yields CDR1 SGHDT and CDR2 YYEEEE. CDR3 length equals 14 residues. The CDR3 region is CASSTAGHEQPQHF. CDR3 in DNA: TGTGCCAGCAGCACCGCAGGACATGAACAGCCCCAGCATTTT.

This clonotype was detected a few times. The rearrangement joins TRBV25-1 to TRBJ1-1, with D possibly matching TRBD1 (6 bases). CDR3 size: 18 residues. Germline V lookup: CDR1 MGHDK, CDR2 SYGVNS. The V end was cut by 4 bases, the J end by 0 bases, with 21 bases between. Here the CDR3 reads CASSARTALPPMNTEAFF. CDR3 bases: TGTGCCAGCAGTGCCCGGACAGCCCTTCCACCGATGAACACTGAAGCTTTCTTT. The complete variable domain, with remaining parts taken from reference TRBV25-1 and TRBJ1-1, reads EADIYQTPRYLVIGTGKKITLECSQTMGHDKMYWYQQDPGMELHLIHYSYGVNSTEKGDLSSESTVSRIRTEHFPLTLESARPSHTSQYLCASSARTALPPMNTEAFFGQGTRLTVV.

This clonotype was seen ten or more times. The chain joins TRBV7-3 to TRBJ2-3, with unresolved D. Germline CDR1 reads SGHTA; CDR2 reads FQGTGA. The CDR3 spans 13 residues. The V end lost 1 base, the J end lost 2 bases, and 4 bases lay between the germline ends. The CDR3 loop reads CASSLMLTDTQYF. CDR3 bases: TGTGCCAGCAGCTTAATGCTCACAGATACGCAGTATTTT.

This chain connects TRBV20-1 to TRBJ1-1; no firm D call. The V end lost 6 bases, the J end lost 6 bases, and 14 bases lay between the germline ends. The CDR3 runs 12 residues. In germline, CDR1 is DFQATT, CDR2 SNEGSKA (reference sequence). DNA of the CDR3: TGCAGTGCCCCGAACCCGGACGCTGAAGCTTTCTTT. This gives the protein CSAPNPDAEAFF.

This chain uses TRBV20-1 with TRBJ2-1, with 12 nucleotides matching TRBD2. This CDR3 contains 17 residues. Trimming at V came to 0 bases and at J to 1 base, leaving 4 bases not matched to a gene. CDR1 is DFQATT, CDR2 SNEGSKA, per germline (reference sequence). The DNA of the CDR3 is TGCAGTGCTAGAGATGTAACTAGCGGGAGGTCCTACAATGAGCAGTTCTTC. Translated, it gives CSARDVTSGRSYNEQFF.

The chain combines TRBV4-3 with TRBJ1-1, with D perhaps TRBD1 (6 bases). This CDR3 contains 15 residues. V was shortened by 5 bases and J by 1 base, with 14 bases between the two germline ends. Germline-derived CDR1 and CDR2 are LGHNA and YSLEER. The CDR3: CASSSREGGNTEAFF. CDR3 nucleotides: TGCGCCAGCAGCTCTCGGGAGGGGGGGAACACTGAAGCTTTCTTT.